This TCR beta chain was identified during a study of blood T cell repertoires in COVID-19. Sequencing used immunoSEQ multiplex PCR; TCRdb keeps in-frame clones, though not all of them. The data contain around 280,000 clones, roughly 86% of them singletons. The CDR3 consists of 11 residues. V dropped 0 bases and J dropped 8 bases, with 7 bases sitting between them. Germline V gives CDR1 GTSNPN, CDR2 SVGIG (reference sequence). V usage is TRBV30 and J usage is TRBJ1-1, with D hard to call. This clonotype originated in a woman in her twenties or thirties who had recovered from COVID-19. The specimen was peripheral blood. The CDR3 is CAWSVLQEAFF. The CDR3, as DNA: TGTGCCTGGAGTGTTTTACAGGAAGCTTTCTTT.